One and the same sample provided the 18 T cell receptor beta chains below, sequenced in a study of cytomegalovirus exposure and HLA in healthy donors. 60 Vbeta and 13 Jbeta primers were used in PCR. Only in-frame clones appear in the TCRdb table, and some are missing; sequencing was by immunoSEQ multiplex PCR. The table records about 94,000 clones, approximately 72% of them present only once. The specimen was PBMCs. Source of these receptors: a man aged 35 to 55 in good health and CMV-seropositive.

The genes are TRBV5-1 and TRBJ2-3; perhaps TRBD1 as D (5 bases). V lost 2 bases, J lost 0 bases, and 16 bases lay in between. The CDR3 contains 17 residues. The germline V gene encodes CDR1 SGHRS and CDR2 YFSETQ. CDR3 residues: CASSFATSTVSTDTQYF. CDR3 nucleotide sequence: TGCGCCAGCAGCTTCGCCACCTCGACAGTTAGCACAGATACGCAGTATTTT.

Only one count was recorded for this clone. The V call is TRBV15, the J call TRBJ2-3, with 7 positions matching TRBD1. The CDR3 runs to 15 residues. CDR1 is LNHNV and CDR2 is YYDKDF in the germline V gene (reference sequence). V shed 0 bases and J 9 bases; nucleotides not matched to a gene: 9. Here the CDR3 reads CATSRDTYRGGTQYF. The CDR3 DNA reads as TGTGCCACCAGCAGAGATACTTACAGGGGTGGCACGCAGTATTTT.

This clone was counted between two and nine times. The CDR3 DNA reads TGTGCCAGCAGCTCAATCACTGTCGCCTACGAGCAGTACTTC. Its protein is CASSSITVAYEQYF. V gene TRBV11-2 combines with J gene TRBJ2-7; D not resolved. V gave up 4 bases and J gave up 2 bases, with 12 bases separating them. Germline CDR1 SGHAT, CDR2 FQNNGV. CDR3 size: 14 residues.

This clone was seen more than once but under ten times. The CDR3 DNA follows: TGCGCCAGCAGCGTGTGGGCATCGACAGGGCGGAAGGGCTCCTACAATGAGCAGTTCTTC. Translating gives CASSVWASTGRKGSYNEQFF. V gene TRBV5-1 combines with J gene TRBJ2-1; 7 bases line up with TRBD1. Germline CDR1 and CDR2: SGHRS and YFSETQ. The CDR3 sequence is 20 residues long. The V gene end was trimmed by 4 bases and the J gene end by 0 bases; junction bases not matched to a gene: 19.

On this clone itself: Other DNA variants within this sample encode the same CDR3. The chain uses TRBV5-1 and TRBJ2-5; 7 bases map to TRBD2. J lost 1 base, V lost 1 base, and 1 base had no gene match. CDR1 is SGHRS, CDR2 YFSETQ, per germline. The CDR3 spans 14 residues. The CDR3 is CASSLSGGQETQYF. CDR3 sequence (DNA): TGCGCCAGCAGCTTGTCGGGGGGCCAAGAGACCCAGTACTTC.

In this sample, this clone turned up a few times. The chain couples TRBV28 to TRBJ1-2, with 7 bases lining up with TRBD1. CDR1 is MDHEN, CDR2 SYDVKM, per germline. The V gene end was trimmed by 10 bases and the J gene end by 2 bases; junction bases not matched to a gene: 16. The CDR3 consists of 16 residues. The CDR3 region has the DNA TGTGCCACGGGTGCGGGACAGCCAACAAAAAACTATGGCTACACCTTC. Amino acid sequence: CATGAGQPTKNYGYTF.

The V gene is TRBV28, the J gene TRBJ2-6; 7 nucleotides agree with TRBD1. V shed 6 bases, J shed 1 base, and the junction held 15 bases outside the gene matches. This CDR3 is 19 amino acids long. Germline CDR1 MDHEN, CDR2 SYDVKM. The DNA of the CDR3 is TGTGCCAGCAGCTCCCCCTTCGATTACAGGGGTTCTGGGGCCAACGTCCTGACTTTC. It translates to CASSSPFDYRGSGANVLTF.

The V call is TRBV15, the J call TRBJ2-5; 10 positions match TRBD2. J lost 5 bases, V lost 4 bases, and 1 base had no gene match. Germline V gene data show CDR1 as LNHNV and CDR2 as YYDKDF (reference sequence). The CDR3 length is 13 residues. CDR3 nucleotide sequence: TGTGCCACCAGCAAACTAGCGGGGGAGACCCAGTACTTC. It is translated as CATSKLAGETQYF.

DNA of the CDR3: TGTGCCAGCAGCTTGGCGGGAAATGAGCAGTTCTTC. Residues: CASSLAGNEQFF. The genes are TRBV5-4 and TRBJ2-1; D is perhaps TRBD2 (5 bases). V shed 0 bases and J shed 7 bases, with 5 bases lying between them. CDR3 length: 12 residues. Germline CDR1 and CDR2: SGHNT and YYREEE (reference sequence). The full variable domain, completed using reference TRBV5-4 and TRBJ2-1, is ETGVTQSPTHLIKTRGQQVTLRCSSQSGHNTVSWYQQALGQGPQFIFQYYREEENGRGNFPPRFSGLQFPNYSSELNVNALELDDSALYLCASSLAGNEQFFGPGTRLTVL.

CDR3: CASSYPENRLHSPLHF. DNA of the CDR3: TGTGCCAGCAGTTACCCAGAGAACAGGTTGCACTCACCCCTCCACTTT. This rearrangement joins TRBV6-6 to TRBJ1-6, with a possible D match to TRBD1 (5 bases). In germline, CDR1 is MNHNY, CDR2 SVGAGI (reference sequence). V lost 2 bases, J lost 10 bases, and 18 bases lay in between. The CDR3 is made up of 16 amino acids.

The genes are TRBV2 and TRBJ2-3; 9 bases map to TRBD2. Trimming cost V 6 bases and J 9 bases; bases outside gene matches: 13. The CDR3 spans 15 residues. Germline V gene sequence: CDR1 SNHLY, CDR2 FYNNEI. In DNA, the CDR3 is TGTGCCAGCAGGGGCTTAGCGGGAGTCCCTGAGACGCAGTATTTT. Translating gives CASRGLAGVPETQYF.

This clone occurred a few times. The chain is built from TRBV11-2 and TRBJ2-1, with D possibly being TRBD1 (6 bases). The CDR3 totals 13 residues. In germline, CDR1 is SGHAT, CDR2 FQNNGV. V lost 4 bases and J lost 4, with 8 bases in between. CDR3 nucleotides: TGTGCCAGCAGCTCGGGACAATACAATGAGCAGTTCTTC. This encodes CASSSGQYNEQFF.

CDR3 residues: CASSLQGGNTEAFF. In DNA, the CDR3 is TGTGCCAGCAGCTTACAGGGGGGGAACACTGAAGCTTTCTTT. The genes are TRBV7-9 and TRBJ1-1, with 7 bases identical to TRBD1. The CDR3 loop spans 14 amino acids. The J segment lost 1 base and the V segment lost 2 bases, leaving 1 base of the junction unmatched. Germline CDR1 reads SEHNR; CDR2 reads FQNEAQ (reference sequence).

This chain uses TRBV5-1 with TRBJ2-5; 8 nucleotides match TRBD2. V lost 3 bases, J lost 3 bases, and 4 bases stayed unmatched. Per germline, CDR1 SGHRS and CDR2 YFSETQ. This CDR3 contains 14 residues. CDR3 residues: CASSSVGGEETQYF. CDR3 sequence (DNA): TGCGCCAGCAGCTCAGTCGGGGGGGAAGAGACCCAGTACTTC. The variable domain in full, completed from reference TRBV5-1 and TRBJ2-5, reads KAGVTQTPRYLIKTRGQQVTLSCSPISGHRSVSWYQQTPGQGLQFLFEYFSETQRNKGNFPGRFSGRQFSNSRSEMNVSTLELGDSALYLCASSSVGGEETQYFGPGTRLLVL.

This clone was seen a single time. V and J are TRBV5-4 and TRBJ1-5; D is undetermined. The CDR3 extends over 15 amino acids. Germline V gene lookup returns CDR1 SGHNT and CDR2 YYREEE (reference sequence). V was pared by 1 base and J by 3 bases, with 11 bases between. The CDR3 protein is CASSLSRELNQPQHF. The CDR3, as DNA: TGTGCCAGCAGCTTGTCGCGGGAACTCAATCAGCCCCAGCATTTT.

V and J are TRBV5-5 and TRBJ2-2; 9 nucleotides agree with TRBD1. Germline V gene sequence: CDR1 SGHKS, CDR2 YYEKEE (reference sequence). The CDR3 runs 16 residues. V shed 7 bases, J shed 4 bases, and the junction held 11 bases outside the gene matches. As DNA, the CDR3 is TGTGCCAGCGGAGCGACAGGGGGTCGTGGCACCGGGGAGCTGTTTTTT. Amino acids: CASGATGGRGTGELFF.

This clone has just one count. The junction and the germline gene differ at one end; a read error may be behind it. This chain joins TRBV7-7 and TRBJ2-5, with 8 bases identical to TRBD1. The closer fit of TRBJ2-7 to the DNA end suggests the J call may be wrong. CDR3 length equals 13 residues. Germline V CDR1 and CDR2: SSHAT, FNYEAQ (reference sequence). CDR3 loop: CASSSDRDGEQYF. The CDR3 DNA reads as TGTGCTAGCAGCTCGGACAGGGACGGCGAGCAGTACTTC.

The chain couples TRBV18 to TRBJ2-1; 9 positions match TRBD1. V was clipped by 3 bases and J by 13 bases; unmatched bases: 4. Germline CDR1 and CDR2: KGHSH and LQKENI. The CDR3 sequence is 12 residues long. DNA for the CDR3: TGTGCCAGCTCACCGGGACAGGGTGTTCAGTTCTTC. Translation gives CASSPGQGVQFF.